This T cell receptor (beta chain) was recorded in a study of response to subunit inactivated influenza vaccine. Each CDR3 protein gets one entry after TCRdb re-called the RT-PCR reads with MiXCR. This sample has approximately 570,000 distinct CDR3 sequences, with roughly 8.2% found just once. Ten or more counts support this clonotype. Germline CDR1 DFQATT, CDR2 SNEGSKA (reference sequence). The V and J ends lost 5 bases and 5 bases, in that order; junction bases with no gene match: 11. This CDR3 has 15 residues. Specimen: PBMCs from blood, collected less than 30 months after vaccination. The V and J genes are TRBV20-1 and TRBJ2-3; 9 bases match TRBD2. This clonotype was obtained from a man between 50 and 69 years old who received an inactivated influenza vaccine. Written as DNA, the CDR3 is TGCAGTGCTTATCCCCGCGGGAGGGCCATAGATACGCAGTATTTT. Protein product: CSAYPRGRAIDTQYF.